The 24 T cell receptor beta chains listed next were all sequenced from one sample in a study of blood T cell repertoires in COVID-19. The method was immunoSEQ multiplex PCR; TCRdb's version includes in-frame clones alone and lacks a portion of them. The table has more than 50,000 clones, roughly four fifths seen once. The sample consisted of peripheral blood. The origin of the receptors is a woman aged 60-75 years with acute or convalescent COVID-19.

V gene TRBV19 combines with J gene TRBJ1-2; possible D gene TRBD1, 5 bases. There are 12 residues in the CDR3. V lost 8 bases and J 5 bases, leaving 12 bases between the germline ends. Germline V gene lookup returns CDR1 LNHDA and CDR2 SQIVND (reference sequence). CDR3 nucleotide sequence: TGTGCCAGTCACACAGGAGGGTATGGCTACACCTTC. Its translation: CASHTGGYGYTF.

The chain employs TRBV4-1 and TRBJ2-1; 12 bases are a match to TRBD2. The germline V gene has CDR1 MGHRA and CDR2 YSYEKL. V was pared by 1 base and J by 7 bases, with 5 bases of the junction left unmatched. The CDR3 extends over 16 amino acids. The CDR3 loop is CASSQASGRATNEQFF. In nucleotides, the CDR3 is TGCGCCAGCAGCCAAGCTAGCGGGAGGGCCACTAATGAGCAGTTCTTC.

J is TRBJ2-7 and V is TRBV27, with 11 bases lining up with TRBD2. V dropped 8 bases and J dropped 0; count of bases not matched to a gene: 3. The CDR3 spans 14 residues. Germline CDR1 reads MNHEY; CDR2 reads SMNVEV (reference sequence). The CDR3: CASPTSGSSYEQYF. Here the CDR3 DNA reads TGTGCCAGCCCCACTAGCGGGAGCTCCTACGAGCAGTACTTC.

V is TRBV19 and J is TRBJ1-1, with TRBD1 matching over 11 bases. Germline CDR1 and CDR2: LNHDA and SQIVND (reference sequence). The CDR3 is 14 amino acids. V lost 4 bases, J lost 3 bases, and 1 base stayed unmatched. The CDR3 nucleotides read TGTGCCAGTAGTACGGGACAGGGGGACACTGAAGCTTTCTTT. Residues: CASSTGQGDTEAFF.

The chain uses TRBV6-5 and TRBJ1-1; D is unresolved. Germline values: CDR1 MNHEY, CDR2 SVGAGI. The CDR3 runs to 15 residues. V was trimmed by 0 bases and J by 2 bases, leaving 10 bases between them. The CDR3 loop is CASSYSYKINTEAFF. The CDR3 DNA follows: TGTGCCAGCAGTTACTCATACAAAATAAACACTGAAGCTTTCTTT.

The chain joins TRBV19 to TRBJ1-2; TRBD1 might be the D (6 bases). Per germline, CDR1 LNHDA and CDR2 SQIVND (reference sequence). CDR3 length equals 13 residues. V gave up 6 bases and J gave up 8 bases, with 16 bases separating them. The CDR3 nucleotides are TGTGCCAGTAGCCAAAAGGGGGTATGGGGCTACACCTTC. Its protein product is CASSQKGVWGYTF. The full variable domain, completed using reference TRBV19 and TRBJ1-2, is DGGITQSPKYLFRKEGQNVTLSCEQNLNHDAMYWYRQDPGQGLRLIYYSQIVNDFQKGDIAEGYSVSREKKESFPLTVTSAQKNPTAFYLCASSQKGVWGYTFGSGTRLTVV.

The rearrangement links TRBV18 to TRBJ1-1; TRBD1 matches 7 bases. The CDR3 loop spans 14 amino acids. V lost 3 bases to trimming and J lost 4 bases; unmatched junction nucleotides: 5. The germline V gene encodes CDR1 KGHSH and CDR2 LQKENI. CDR3 in amino acids: CASSPRNRGTEAFF. CDR3 bases: TGTGCCAGCTCACCTAGGAACAGGGGCACTGAAGCTTTCTTT.

This sequence joins TRBV5-4 and TRBJ2-3; TRBD1 might be the D (6 bases). Trimming left V 2 bases short and J 4 bases short, with 8 bases between. Germline CDR1 reads SGHNT; CDR2 reads YYREEE (reference sequence). The CDR3 length is 13 residues. The CDR3: CASSFQGSDTQYF. Written as DNA, the CDR3 is TGTGCCAGCAGCTTTCAGGGGTCAGATACGCAGTATTTT.

The J gene is TRBJ2-7, the V gene TRBV2; no clear D gene. Germline CDR1 and CDR2: SNHLY and FYNNEI. Trimming took 6 bases from V and 1 from J, leaving 10 bases between them. This CDR3 has 13 amino acids. The CDR3 is CASRKFSSYEQYF. DNA for the CDR3: TGTGCCAGCAGAAAGTTTAGTTCCTACGAGCAGTACTTC.

The rearrangement uses TRBV19 and TRBJ2-1; 7 nucleotides line up with TRBD2. V shed 7 bases and J 1 base; nucleotides not matched to a gene: 4. The CDR3 consists of 14 residues. The germline V gene has CDR1 LNHDA and CDR2 SQIVND (reference sequence). The CDR3 loop reads CASTSGASYNEQFF. DNA of the CDR3: TGTGCCAGTACCAGCGGGGCTTCCTACAATGAGCAGTTCTTC.

The chain employs TRBV7-3 and TRBJ2-1; 15 nucleotides align to TRBD2. J was trimmed by 4 bases and V by 3 bases; bases with no gene match: 1. The germline V gene encodes CDR1 SGHTA and CDR2 FQGTGA. CDR3 size: 16 residues. The CDR3, as DNA: TGTGCCAGCAGCTTCGGACTAGCGGGAGGGTACAATGAGCAGTTCTTC. Its protein product is CASSFGLAGGYNEQFF.

The chain links TRBV28 to TRBJ1-4; 7 bases line up with TRBD1. This CDR3 comprises 15 residues. The germline V gene has CDR1 MDHEN and CDR2 SYDVKM. With 6 bases clipped from V and 3 bases from J, the junction kept 7 bases outside the gene matches. CDR3: CASRGSDRPNEKLFF. The CDR3 region has the DNA TGTGCCAGCAGGGGATCGGACAGGCCTAATGAAAAACTGTTTTTT. The variable domain in full, with the rest retrieved from reference TRBV28 and TRBJ1-4, is DVKVTQSSRYLVKRTGEKVFLECVQDMDHENMFWYRQDPGLGLRLIYFSYDVKMKEKGDIPEGYSVSREKKERFSLILESASTNQTSMYLCASRGSDRPNEKLFFGSGTQLSVL.

The V call is TRBV6-5, the J call TRBJ2-3; a possible D gene is TRBD1 (5 bases). V was pared by 2 bases and J by 2 bases, with 8 bases between. The CDR3 loop spans 14 amino acids. The germline CDR1 and CDR2 sequences are MNHEY and SVGAGI. The CDR3 coding sequence is TGTGCCAGCAGTTACCAGGGCTACACAGATACGCAGTATTTT. It is translated as CASSYQGYTDTQYF.

This clone was seen a single time. The rearrangement links TRBV5-1 to TRBJ2-2; TRBD1 is a possible D gene (5 bases). Trimming pared 0 bases from V and 7 bases from J, leaving 10 bases between. Germline CDR1 reads SGHRS; CDR2 reads YFSETQ. This CDR3 has 14 residues. Written as DNA, the CDR3 is TGCGCCAGCAGCTTGGGCAGGGCGGACGGGGAGCTGTTTTTT. Amino acid sequence: CASSLGRADGELFF.

This chain joins TRBV2 and TRBJ1-2, with 12 bases aligning to TRBD1. Trimming took 7 bases from V and 4 from J; bases not matched to a gene: 4. The CDR3 sequence is 14 residues long. The V gene's germline CDR1 is SNHLY and CDR2 FYNNEI. The CDR3 here is CASIRDRGLYGYTF. The DNA for the CDR3 is TGTGCCAGCATCAGGGACAGGGGGCTCTATGGCTACACCTTC.

A few counts support this clone. The V call is TRBV6-1, the J call TRBJ2-6; 8 nucleotides agree with TRBD1. V was pared by 3 bases and J by 3 bases, with 10 bases of the junction left unmatched. Germline CDR1 MNHNS, CDR2 SASEGT. CDR3 length equals 18 residues. CDR3 bases: TGTGCCAGCAGTGACCTGGACAGGGCGGTGAGTGGGGCCAACGTCCTGACTTTC. Its protein product is CASSDLDRAVSGANVLTF.

This chain links TRBV10-1 with TRBJ1-1, with 9 positions matching TRBD1. Per the germline V gene, CDR1 is WNHNN and CDR2 is SYGVQD (reference sequence). V trimming: 0 bases; J trimming: 8 bases; junction bases outside the gene matches: 1. There are 13 residues in the CDR3. The CDR3 spells CASSESGTGEAFF. The CDR3 DNA sequence: TGCGCCAGCAGTGAGTCGGGGACAGGGGAAGCTTTCTTT.

The V and J genes are TRBV10-2 and TRBJ2-7; 9 bases match TRBD1. The CDR3 spans 12 residues. CDR1 WSHSY and CDR2 SAAADI come from the germline V gene. V was pared by 6 bases and J by 4 bases, with 1 base of the junction left unmatched. The chain's CDR3 is CASSGQGYEQYF. The CDR3 DNA is TGCGCCAGCAGCGGACAGGGGTACGAGCAGTACTTC.

This sequence joins TRBV2 and TRBJ1-6, with D maybe TRBD1 (6 bases). This CDR3 comprises 16 residues. Trimming cost V 2 bases and J 8 bases, with 16 bases left between them. Germline-derived CDR1 and CDR2 are SNHLY and FYNNEI. CDR3 coding DNA: TGTGCCAGCAGTGAACAGGGGAAGGACGTGGATTCACCCCTCCACTTT. Amino acids: CASSEQGKDVDSPLHF.

This clone has only a few counts. This rearrangement joins TRBV2 to TRBJ1-1, with TRBD1 as a possible D gene (6 bases). The ends were cut back, 3 bases at V and 5 bases at J, with 16 bases in the middle. Germline CDR1 is SNHLY and CDR2 is FYNNEI. The CDR3 totals 15 residues. The CDR3 DNA reads TGTGCCAGCAGTGACCGGGCAGGGGCAGGAACTGAAGCTTTCTTT. Residues: CASSDRAGAGTEAFF.

The chain combines TRBV7-9 with TRBJ2-7; 11 bases are shared with TRBD2. With 5 bases clipped from V and 2 bases from J, the junction kept 5 bases outside the gene matches. CDR3 length: 15 amino acids. Germline V gives CDR1 SEHNR, CDR2 FQNEAQ (reference sequence). The CDR3 DNA follows: TGTGCCAGCAGCACGGGGACTAGCGGACCCTACGAGCAGTACTTC. Residues: CASSTGTSGPYEQYF.

The V gene is TRBV12-3 or TRBV12-4, the J gene TRBJ1-2; no clear D. The CDR3 is 12 residues long. With 4 bases removed from V and 4 bases from J, the gap between germline ends came to 7 bases. DNA of the CDR3: TGTGCCAGCAGTTGGGCTGCCTATGGCTACACCTTC. Translation gives CASSWAAYGYTF.

The rearrangement uses TRBV23-1 and TRBJ1-6; TRBD1 matches 7 bases. TRBV23-1 is an open reading frame whose function is uncertain. The V and J ends lost 4 bases and 8 bases, in that order; junction bases with no gene match: 8. There are 15 residues in the CDR3. The CDR3 sequence: CASSPETGSDSPLHF. The CDR3 DNA sequence: TGCGCCAGCAGTCCGGAGACAGGGAGTGATTCACCCCTCCACTTT.

The chain recombines TRBV27 with TRBJ2-7; 12 bases align to TRBD2. CDR1 MNHEY and CDR2 SMNVEV come from the germline V gene (reference sequence). J was trimmed by 3 bases and V by 5 bases; bases with no gene match: 5. The CDR3 sequence is 15 residues long. The CDR3 spells CASSPRTSGIYEQYF. The DNA of the CDR3 is TGTGCCAGCAGTCCCCGGACTAGCGGGATCTACGAGCAGTACTTC.